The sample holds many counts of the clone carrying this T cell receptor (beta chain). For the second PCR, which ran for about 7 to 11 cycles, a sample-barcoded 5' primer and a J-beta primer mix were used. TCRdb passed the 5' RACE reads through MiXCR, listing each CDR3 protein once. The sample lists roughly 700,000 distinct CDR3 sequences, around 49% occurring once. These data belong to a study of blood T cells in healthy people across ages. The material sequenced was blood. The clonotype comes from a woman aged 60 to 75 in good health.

This CDR3 is CASSVEGDKQYF. In DNA, the CDR3 is TGTGCCAGCAGTGTGGAAGGGGATAAGCAGTACTTC. The chain carries TRBV2 and TRBJ2-7; weak D call: TRBD1 (5 bases). Per the germline V gene, CDR1 is SNHLY and CDR2 is FYNNEI. The V and J ends lost 4 bases and 8 bases respectively, with 12 bases between them. CDR3 size: 12 residues.